This record looks at one T cell receptor (beta chain) sequence and its context. Method: immunoSEQ multiplex PCR; TCRdb's copy keeps in-frame clones and lacks some. The data show about 100,000 clones, roughly 80% seen once. The V segment lost 3 bases and the J segment 0 bases; nucleotides outside the gene matches: 12. This CDR3 spans 19 amino acids. Germline loops: CDR1 MNHEY, CDR2 SVGEGT. The sample is drawn from a study of blood T cell repertoires in COVID-19. At the level of the study: The United States, Italy and Spain were the sources of the acute and convalescent COVID-19 samples.

Sequencing was performed on peripheral blood. The rearrangement uses TRBV6-2 or TRBV6-3 and TRBJ2-2, with 8 bases identical to TRBD1. This TCR came from a woman over 75 with active or convalescent COVID-19. The CDR3 nucleotides are TGTGCCAGCAGTTATATAGTGTTCGGGACAGGAGCGAACACCGGGGAGCTGTTTTTT. This translates into CASSYIVFGTGANTGELFF.